This TCR beta chain was retrieved from a study of CD8+ T cells in alopecia areata. Notes on the study in general: Expanded CD8+ clones among the top 100, and scalp clonality, were significantly decreased by tofacitinib.

Sequencing used cDNA as its template, made by extracting RNA and reverse transcribing it. Method: immunoSEQ multiplex PCR; TCRdb's copy keeps in-frame clones and lacks some. The sample consists of about 220,000 clones, about 58% of them appearing once. As for treatment: oral pan-JAK inhibitor, 5-10 mg twice daily. The sample holds a few counts of this clone. Its cognate antigen is unknown. V lost 4 bases to trimming and J lost 7 bases; unmatched junction nucleotides: 12. CDR1 and CDR2 from the germline V gene are SGHRS and YFSETQ. The CDR3 loop spans 16 amino acids. Sequencing used CD4+ T cells sorted from blood, obtained at week 4, from a patient treated with tofacitinib. The chain recombines TRBV5-1 with TRBJ2-1, with TRBD1 matching 9 bases. The receptor comes from a human donor with alopecia areata. Here the CDR3 reads CASSTEGQGLGNEQFF. The CDR3 coding sequence is TGCGCCAGCAGCACGGAGGGACAGGGCCTAGGGAATGAGCAGTTCTTC.